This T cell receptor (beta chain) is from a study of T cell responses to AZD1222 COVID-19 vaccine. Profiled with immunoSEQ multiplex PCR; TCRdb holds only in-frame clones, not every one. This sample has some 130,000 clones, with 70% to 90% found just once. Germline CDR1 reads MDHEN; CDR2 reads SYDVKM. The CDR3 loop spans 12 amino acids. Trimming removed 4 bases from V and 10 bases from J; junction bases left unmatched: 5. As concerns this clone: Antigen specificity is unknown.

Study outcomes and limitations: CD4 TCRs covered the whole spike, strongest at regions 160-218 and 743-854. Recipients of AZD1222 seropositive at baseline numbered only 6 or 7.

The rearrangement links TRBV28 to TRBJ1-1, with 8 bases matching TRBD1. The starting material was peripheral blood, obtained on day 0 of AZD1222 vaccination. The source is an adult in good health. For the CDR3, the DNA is TGTGCCAGCAGTTCCCCCGACAGGGGAGCTTTCTTT. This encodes CASSSPDRGAFF.